Listed below are T cell receptor beta chains from one sample, sequenced in a study of blood T cell repertoires in COVID-19. Assay: immunoSEQ multiplex PCR; the TCRdb copy retains only in-frame clones and omits some. In the table there are tens of thousands of clones, 86% of which are singletons. What was sequenced was peripheral blood. These receptors were taken from a human donor in a cohort sampled during active COVID-19. CDR3s include the opening cysteine and the closing phenylalanine or tryptophan. The D gene is left open where the match is weak. Only part of the rows carry a size: once, few, many, or a class if the clone is expanded.

D gene: TRBD1
clone size: .
J gene: TRBJ1-1
V gene: TRBV28
CDR3 DNA: TGTGCCAGCAGTTTTCCGGGACAGGGTGTGAGGACTGAAGCTTTCTTT
CDR3 protein: CASSFPGQGVRTEAFF

D gene: .
clone size: .
J gene: TRBJ1-5
V gene: TRBV24-1
CDR3 DNA: TGTGCCACCAGTGATCCCCAGGGCGCCAATCAGCCCCAGCATTTT
CDR3 protein: CATSDPQGANQPQHF

D gene: .
clone size: .
J gene: TRBJ2-1
V gene: TRBV27
CDR3 DNA: TGTGCCAGCAGGCGTGACAGCATAAAGCAGTTCTTC
CDR3 protein: CASRRDSIKQFF

D gene: .
clone size: few
J gene: TRBJ2-3
V gene: TRBV9
CDR3 DNA: TGTGCCAGCAGCCCCGGTTTGGCTAGAGATACGCAGTATTTT
CDR3 protein: CASSPGLARDTQYF

D gene: .
clone size: .
J gene: TRBJ2-2
V gene: TRBV24-1
CDR3 DNA: TGTGCCACCAGTGATTTCGAGCACACCGGGGAGCTGTTTTTT
CDR3 protein: CATSDFEHTGELFF

D gene: .
clone size: .
J gene: TRBJ2-2
V gene: TRBV5-1
CDR3 DNA: TGCGCCAGCAGCTTGGCGGGACTCGGACAGAACACCGGGGAGCTGTTTTTT
CDR3 protein: CASSLAGLGQNTGELFF

D gene: .
clone size: .
J gene: TRBJ1-1
V gene: TRBV19
CDR3 DNA: TGTGCCAGTAGTACAGCTCGGAGGCACACTGAAGCTTTCTTT
CDR3 protein: CASSTARRHTEAFF

D gene: .
clone size: .
J gene: TRBJ2-3
V gene: TRBV4-1
CDR3 DNA: TGCGCCAGCAGCCAAGAGGCGGGACCGGACACAGATACGCAGTATTTT
CDR3 protein: CASSQEAGPDTDTQYF

D gene: .
clone size: .
J gene: TRBJ2-7
V gene: TRBV28
CDR3 DNA: TGTGCCACCATTGGACAGCCCGGTAAAGGGGTTTACGAGCAGTACTTC
CDR3 protein: CATIGQPGKGVYEQYF

D gene: TRBD1
clone size: .
J gene: TRBJ2-2
V gene: TRBV4-1
CDR3 DNA: TGCGCCAGCAGCCAAGAACCCGTTGGACAGGTCGCGAACACCGGGGAGCTGTTTTTT
CDR3 protein: CASSQEPVGQVANTGELFF

D gene: TRBD2
clone size: once
J gene: TRBJ2-3
V gene: TRBV27
CDR3 DNA: TGTGCCAGCAGTCCGCGGACTAGCGGGGCCACAGATACGCAGTATTTT
CDR3 protein: CASSPRTSGATDTQYF

D gene: TRBD2
clone size: .
J gene: TRBJ2-7
V gene: TRBV4-1
CDR3 DNA: TGCGCCAGCAGCCAAGAATCAGGGAGGGTAAACGAGCAGTACTTC
CDR3 protein: CASSQESGRVNEQYF

D gene: TRBD2
clone size: .
J gene: TRBJ2-2
V gene: TRBV28
CDR3 DNA: TGTGCCAGCAGTTTGGCGGGACTAGCGGGAGGGAAGGGGGCCGGGGAGCTGTTTTTT
CDR3 protein: CASSLAGLAGGKGAGELFF